The 30 T cell receptor beta chains below all came from one sample that was sequenced in a study of blood T cell repertoires in COVID-19. Libraries were prepared by immunoSEQ multiplex PCR; TCRdb keeps only in-frame clonotypes and omits some of them. The sample lists more than 90,000 clones, approximately 86% occurring once. The sequenced sample consisted of peripheral blood. All receptors derive from a human donor in a cohort sampled during active COVID-19.

The CDR3 sequence: CASAGSYEQYF. The CDR3 DNA reads TGTGCCAGTGCGGGGTCCTACGAGCAGTACTTC. J is TRBJ2-7 and V is TRBV19; a weak D match, TRBD2 (6 bases). The CDR3 spans 11 residues. Trimming shortened V by 8 bases and J by 1 base, and 6 bases separated the two germline ends. Germline V lookup: CDR1 LNHDA, CDR2 SQIVND (reference sequence).

This chain uses TRBV7-6 with TRBJ2-1; D perhaps matches TRBD2 (5 bases). The V and J ends lost 2 bases and 0 bases respectively, with 11 bases between them. CDR3 size: 16 residues. The germline gives CDR1 SGHVS, CDR2 FNYEAQ. CDR3 in amino acids: CASSLNRRSSYNEQFF. The CDR3 DNA is TGTGCCAGCAGCTTAAATCGGAGGAGCTCCTACAATGAGCAGTTCTTC.

V gene TRBV11-2 combines with J gene TRBJ1-4, with D unclear. V gave up 3 bases and J gave up 7 bases, with 12 bases separating them. The germline V gene has CDR1 SGHAT and CDR2 FQNNGV. CDR3 size: 14 residues. This CDR3 is CASSLTIPSEKLFF. Written as DNA, the CDR3 is TGTGCCAGCAGCTTGACAATTCCGAGTGAAAAACTGTTTTTT.

The chain employs TRBV3-1 (or the pseudogene TRBV3-2) and TRBJ2-1; the match to TRBD2 covers 8 bases. The length of the CDR3 is 17 residues. CDR1 and CDR2 (germline): LGHDT, YNNKEL (reference sequence). With 4 bases clipped from V and 2 bases from J, the junction kept 10 bases outside the gene matches. CDR3 bases: TGTGCCAGCAGCCTGATAGGGCGGGGGGACCCCTACAATGAGCAGTTCTTC. This sequence encodes CASSLIGRGDPYNEQFF.

The chain combines TRBV11-2 with TRBJ2-7, with D maybe TRBD2 (6 bases). Germline V gives CDR1 SGHAT, CDR2 FQNNGV. Trimming left V 2 bases short and J 4 bases short, with 12 bases between. The CDR3 runs to 14 residues. The CDR3 DNA reads TGTGCCAGCAGCTTAAGAGGGGACTTTTACGAGCAGTACTTC. Translating it yields CASSLRGDFYEQYF.

The chain recombines TRBV5-4 with TRBJ2-5; no definite D call. CDR1 and CDR2 from the germline V gene are SGHNT and YYREEE (reference sequence). The CDR3 has 13 amino acids. V was cut by 0 bases and J by 5 bases, with 8 bases left in between. DNA of the CDR3: TGTGCCAGCAGCTTGGGCCTCGGGGAGACCCAGTACTTC. This translates into CASSLGLGETQYF.

The V call is TRBV27, the J call TRBJ1-5; D not certain. Between the trimmed V and J ends, which lost 1 base and 0 bases, there was a span of 4 bases. Per the germline V gene, CDR1 is MNHEY and CDR2 is SMNVEV (reference sequence). This CDR3 has 14 amino acids. CDR3 in DNA: TGTGCCAGCAGTTTATATAATAGCAATCAGCCCCAGCATTTT. Translated: CASSLYNSNQPQHF.

V gene TRBV6-2 or TRBV6-3 combines with J gene TRBJ2-5; maybe TRBD1 (6 bases). CDR1 and CDR2 (germline): MNHEY, SVGEGT. The ends were cut back, 6 bases at V and 4 bases at J, with 18 bases in the middle. The CDR3 has 15 amino acids. The CDR3 DNA reads as TGTGCCAGCAGCCCGTACTCAGGGGATCGAGAGACCCAGTACTTC. Its protein product is CASSPYSGDRETQYF.

This clone was observed once. Here the CDR3 DNA reads TGTGCCAGTAGCATACAGGGGGTTGACTATGGCTACACCTTC. Its protein is CASSIQGVDYGYTF. This chain uses TRBV19 with TRBJ1-2; TRBD1 matches at 8 bases. The trim removed 6 bases at V and 3 bases at J, leaving 6 bases unmatched. The CDR3 loop spans 14 amino acids. In germline, CDR1 is LNHDA, CDR2 SQIVND (reference sequence).

This chain uses TRBV27 with TRBJ2-7; 10 bases align to TRBD1. CDR1 and CDR2 from the germline V gene are MNHEY and SMNVEV (reference sequence). Germline trimming cut 0 bases from V and 6 bases from J; bases unmatched to any gene: 11. The CDR3 totals 17 residues. Here the CDR3 DNA reads TGTGCCAGCAGTTTATCGGGGACAGGGGCTGTATGGGGCGAGCAGTACTTC. Translated, it gives CASSLSGTGAVWGEQYF.

The rearrangement links TRBV12-3 or TRBV12-4 to TRBJ2-7, with 8 bases fitting TRBD1. J gave up 2 bases and V 6 bases, and 3 bases lay outside the gene matches. CDR3 size: 13 residues. CDR3 loop: CASSGQGTYEQYF. In nucleotides, the CDR3 is TGTGCCAGCAGCGGACAGGGCACCTACGAGCAGTACTTC.

In its sample, this clone was seen once. The chain employs TRBV7-9 and TRBJ1-4; TRBD1 matches 9 bases. CDR1 and CDR2 (germline): SEHNR, FQNEAQ (reference sequence). The CDR3 is made up of 16 amino acids. J was trimmed by 3 bases and V by 5 bases; bases with no gene match: 7. CDR3 DNA: TGTGCCAGCAGCCTGGACAGGGGAATCGCTAATGAAAAACTGTTTTTT. It encodes CASSLDRGIANEKLFF.

This clone was seen once. The chain recombines TRBV4-3 with TRBJ2-6; 10 positions agree with TRBD1. The CDR3 is made up of 21 amino acids. The V gene end was trimmed by 0 bases and the J gene end by 0 bases; junction bases not matched to a gene: 11. Germline CDR1 is LGHNA and CDR2 is YSLEER. The CDR3 bases are TGCGCCAGCAGCCAAGAGGCAGTGACAGGGGGCCTCCTCTCTGGGGCCAACGTCCTGACTTTC. Encoded protein: CASSQEAVTGGLLSGANVLTF.

The gene calls are TRBV30 and TRBJ1-1, with 7 bases aligning to TRBD1. Trimming took 8 bases from V and 1 from J; bases not matched to a gene: 4. In germline, CDR1 is GTSNPN, CDR2 SVGIG (reference sequence). The CDR3 totals 12 residues. CDR3 sequence reads: CARRTGNTEAFF. CDR3 DNA sequence: TGTGCCCGCCGGACAGGGAACACTGAAGCTTTCTTT.

V usage is TRBV7-2 and J usage is TRBJ2-7; 8 positions agree with TRBD2. J was trimmed by 12 bases and V by 4 bases; bases with no gene match: 20. This CDR3 has 16 residues. CDR1 and CDR2 (germline): SGHTA, FQGNSA. CDR3 bases: TGTGCCAGCAGCTCCGAACCCGCTAGCGGGCCCAGCAAGACGTACTTC. Amino acids: CASSSEPASGPSKTYF.

This clone has a handful of counts. The V and J genes are TRBV9 and TRBJ2-7; tentative D call: TRBD1 (5 bases). V lost 4 bases and J 6 bases, leaving 29 bases between the germline ends. The V gene's germline CDR1 is SGDLS and CDR2 YYNGEE. This CDR3 is 18 amino acids long. The CDR3 DNA reads TGTGCCAGCAGCCCCAGGGCTACTCCCAGAGCAGGAGAAAGCGAGCAGTACTTC. Translated: CASSPRATPRAGESEQYF. The whole variable domain, filled in from reference TRBV9 and TRBJ2-7, reads DSGVTQTPKHLITATGQRVTLRCSPRSGDLSVYWYQQSLDQGLQFLIQYYNGEERAKGNILERFSAQQFPDLHSELNLSSLELGDSALYFCASSPRATPRAGESEQYFGPGTRLTVT.

V and J are TRBV4-1 and TRBJ2-7, with TRBD1 matching over 8 bases. From germline, CDR1 is MGHRA and CDR2 YSYEKL. The junction had 4 bases not matched to a gene; V was cut back by 2 bases and J by 4 bases. This CDR3 is built from 14 residues. The CDR3 nucleotides are TGCGCCAGCAGCCAACGGACAGGGAGGTACGAGCAGTACTTC. Its translation is CASSQRTGRYEQYF.

The chain carries TRBV5-1 and TRBJ1-1; possible D gene TRBD1, 6 bases. The CDR3 is made up of 16 amino acids. CDR1 is SGHRS, CDR2 YFSETQ, per germline. The V end was cut by 4 bases, the J end by 2 bases, with 18 bases between. The CDR3 loop is CASSLGGGGQNTEAFF. CDR3 DNA sequence: TGCGCCAGCAGCCTAGGTGGGGGCGGTCAAAACACTGAAGCTTTCTTT.

The chain combines TRBV4-3 with TRBJ1-1; the D is unclear. V lost 1 base and J 8 bases, leaving 11 bases between the germline ends. The CDR3 loop spans 13 amino acids. The germline V gene has CDR1 LGHNA and CDR2 YSLEER. The CDR3 nucleotides are TGCGCCAGCAGCCAAGTAAGGACGGGAGAAGCTTTCTTT. Amino acid sequence: CASSQVRTGEAFF.

V usage is TRBV9 and J usage is TRBJ2-7; D not certain. V dropped 3 bases and J dropped 3 bases, with 13 bases sitting between them. The CDR3 runs 14 residues. Germline CDR1 and CDR2: SGDLS and YYNGEE. This CDR3 is CASSARAESYEQYF. CDR3 bases: TGTGCCAGCAGCGCCCGCGCGGAGAGCTACGAGCAGTACTTC.

The chain carries TRBV18 and TRBJ2-7, with 8 bases lining up with TRBD1. J was trimmed by 1 base and V by 5 bases; bases with no gene match: 4. Germline V gives CDR1 KGHSH, CDR2 LQKENI. The CDR3 loop spans 14 amino acids. The CDR3 is CASSDRDRSYEQYF. CDR3 DNA: TGTGCCAGCTCAGACCGGGACAGGTCCTACGAGCAGTACTTC. Full variable domain (outside the CDR3, taken from reference TRBV18 and TRBJ2-7): NAGVMQNPRHLVRRRGQEARLRCSPMKGHSHVYWYRQLPEEGLKFMVYLQKENIIDESGMPKERFSAEFPKEGPSILRIQQVVRGDSAAYFCASSDRDRSYEQYFGPGTRLTVT.

The rearrangement links TRBV27 to TRBJ2-1; D remains unclear. With 2 bases removed from V and 2 bases from J, the gap between germline ends came to 10 bases. Germline assignment: CDR1 MNHEY and CDR2 SMNVEV (reference sequence). The CDR3 spans 15 residues. CDR3 sequence: CASSLGQVTYNEQFF. The DNA of the CDR3 is TGTGCCAGCAGTTTAGGGCAGGTTACCTACAATGAGCAGTTCTTC.

J is TRBJ1-1 and V is TRBV6-4, with no clear D. CDR1 MRHNA and CDR2 SNTAGT come from the germline V gene. This CDR3 is built from 13 residues. Trimming left V 3 bases short and J 6 bases short, with 11 bases between. CDR3 nucleotide sequence: TGTGCCAGCAGTGAGAATTCCGTAGCTGAAGCTTTCTTT. Amino acid sequence: CASSENSVAEAFF.

The chain uses TRBV28 and TRBJ2-3; tentative D call: TRBD1 (5 bases). Germline CDR1 reads MDHEN; CDR2 reads SYDVKM. The CDR3 covers 13 residues. V was trimmed by 5 bases and J by 9 bases, leaving 15 bases between them. The DNA for the CDR3 is TGTGCCAGCAGTATAAATTCTAAGGGGACGCAGTATTTT. Encoded protein: CASSINSKGTQYF.

The chain employs TRBV12-5 and TRBJ1-6; D gene uncertain. The CDR3 contains 17 residues. Germline lookup yields CDR1 LGHNT and CDR2 FRNRAP. Trimming stripped 0 bases from V and 14 bases from J, with 23 bases between. CDR3 residues: CASGLVEPEPGLRTLHF. As DNA, the CDR3 is TGTGCTAGTGGTTTGGTAGAACCCGAGCCGGGGTTAAGGACCCTCCACTTT. The entire variable domain, with the rest obtained from reference TRBV12-5 and TRBJ1-6, is as follows: DARVTQTPRHKVTEMGQEVTMRCQPILGHNTVFWYRQTMMQGLELLAYFRNRAPLDDSGMPKDRFSAEMPDATLATLKIQPSEPRDSAVYFCASGLVEPEPGLRTLHFGNGTRLTVT.

V is TRBV13 and J is TRBJ2-1; a possible D gene is TRBD2 (5 bases). CDR3 length: 13 amino acids. CDR1 PRHDT and CDR2 FYEKMQ come from the germline V gene (reference sequence). V was cut by 5 bases and J by 6 bases, with 11 bases left in between. CDR3 region: CASSEGLPNEQFF. CDR3 DNA sequence: TGTGCCAGCAGCGAAGGACTGCCCAATGAGCAGTTCTTC.

The chain couples TRBV2 to TRBJ2-5; TRBD2 matches at 13 bases. The CDR3 spans 16 residues. In germline, CDR1 is SNHLY, CDR2 FYNNEI. V shed 3 bases and J 0 bases; nucleotides not matched to a gene: 1. CDR3 residues: CASSEGLAGYQETQYF. The CDR3 DNA sequence: TGTGCCAGCAGTGAGGGACTAGCGGGGTACCAAGAGACCCAGTACTTC.

CDR3 sequence (DNA): TGTGCCAGCAGTTTATTAGAAGGGGGCGCGGGCGAGCAGTACTTC. This sequence encodes CASSLLEGGAGEQYF. The chain is built from TRBV28 and TRBJ2-7; 7 positions agree with TRBD1. CDR3 size: 15 residues. Per germline, CDR1 MDHEN and CDR2 SYDVKM. V trimming: 1 base; J trimming: 6 bases; junction bases outside the gene matches: 9.

The chain joins TRBV6-6 to TRBJ1-3; weak D call: TRBD1 (5 bases). CDR1 is MNHNY and CDR2 is SVGAGI in the germline V gene (reference sequence). The CDR3 has 14 amino acids. The V end was cut by 6 bases, the J end by 2 bases, with 11 bases between. The CDR3 DNA follows: TGTGCCAGCAGCCGGGGGAGCGCTGGAAACACCATATATTTT. This sequence encodes CASSRGSAGNTIYF.

This sequence joins TRBV7-3 and TRBJ2-7, with 10 bases fitting TRBD2. Per the germline V gene, CDR1 is SGHTA and CDR2 is FQGTGA. This CDR3 is 17 amino acids long. Germline trimming cut 8 bases from V and 2 bases from J; bases unmatched to any gene: 15. CDR3 nucleotides: TGTGCCAGCGACACACCGGGGGCTAGCGGGGGCACCTACGAGCAGTACTTC. Translation: CASDTPGASGGTYEQYF.